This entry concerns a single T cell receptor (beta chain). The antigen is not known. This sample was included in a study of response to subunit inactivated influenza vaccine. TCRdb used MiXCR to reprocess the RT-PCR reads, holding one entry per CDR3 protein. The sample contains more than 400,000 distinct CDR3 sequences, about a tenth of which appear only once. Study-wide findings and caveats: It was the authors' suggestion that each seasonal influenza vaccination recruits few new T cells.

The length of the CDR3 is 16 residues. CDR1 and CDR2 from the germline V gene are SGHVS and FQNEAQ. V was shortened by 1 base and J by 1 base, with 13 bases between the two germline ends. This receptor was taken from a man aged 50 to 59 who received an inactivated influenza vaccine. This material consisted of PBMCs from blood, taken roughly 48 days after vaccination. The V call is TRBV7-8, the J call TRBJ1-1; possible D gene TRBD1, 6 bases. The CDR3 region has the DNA TGTGCCAGCAGCTTAGTGGGGGGCGTGTCGAACACTGAAGCTTTCTTT. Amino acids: CASSLVGGVSNTEAFF.